This is a list of T cell receptor beta chains from one sample in a study of T cell repertoires in cytomegalovirus infection. One entry per CDR3 protein results from TCRdb running MiXCR on the reads. The sample shows 450,000 to 600,000 distinct CDR3 sequences, about 33% of them seen only once. These receptors lack a known antigen. This specimen consisted of cultured PBMCs, obtained from culture after CMV antigen stimulation. Receptor source: a human donor in good health (CMV status not recorded). Some clones in this sample may be carry-over from other donors' samples. CDR3s include the opening cysteine and the closing phenylalanine or tryptophan. A D gene is named only where the DNA matches it firmly. Some rows mark clone size as missing; the rest say once, few, many or name a class of expanded clone.

v_gene,abundance,d_gene,j_gene,CDR3aa,CDR3nt
TRBV7-2,-,-,TRBJ1-3,CASSLGRSGNTIYF,TGTGCCAGCAGCTTAGGCAGGTCTGGAAACACCATATATTTT
TRBV10-3,-,TRBD1,TRBJ2-7,CAIRQTGDEQYF,TGTGCCATCAGGCAGACAGGGGACGAGCAGTACTTC
TRBV4-1,-,-,TRBJ2-5,CASSHIFRGANQETQYF,TGCGCCAGCAGCCATATATTTAGAGGGGCTAATCAAGAGACCCAGTACTTC
TRBV7-2,many,TRBD2,TRBJ2-1,CASSPRGTNSYNEQFF,TGTGCCAGTTCGCCCCGGGGGACTAATTCCTACAATGAGCAGTTCTTC
TRBV7-2,many,-,TRBJ1-1,CASSYQGRTEAFF,TGTGCCAGCAGCTATCAAGGGAGGACTGAAGCTTTCTTT
TRBV28,once,TRBD1,TRBJ1-6,CASSPNRGGNSPLHF,TGTGCCAGCAGCCCGAACAGGGGCGGTAATTCACCCCTCCACTTT
TRBV11-3,few,TRBD2,TRBJ2-2,CASSLALAGGAGELFF,TGTGCCAGCAGCTTAGCCCTAGCGGGGGGGGCCGGGGAGCTGTTTTTT
TRBV12-3/TRBV12-4,few,-,TRBJ1-3,CASSLWDNRNTIYF,TGTGCCAGCAGTCTTTGGGACAACCGAAACACCATATATTTT
TRBV27,-,-,TRBJ1-1,CASSLFGTNTEAFF,TGTGCCAGCAGTTTATTCGGGACTAACACTGAAGCTTTCTTT
TRBV6-2/TRBV6-3,-,TRBD2,TRBJ2-2,CRGELAGGVRTGELFF,TGTCGAGGGGAACTAGCGGGAGGGGTACGGACCGGGGAGCTGTTTTTT
TRBV19,-,TRBD1,TRBJ1-1,CASSVPGGRYTEAFF,TGTGCCAGTAGTGTACCAGGGGGAAGATACACTGAAGCTTTCTTT
TRBV27,-,TRBD2,TRBJ2-1,CASSPGRLAGGPLGEQFF,TGTGCCAGCAGTCCCGGGCGACTAGCGGGAGGGCCGCTTGGTGAGCAGTTCTTC
TRBV30,-,TRBD1,TRBJ2-1,CACRQGGSFNEQFF,TGTGCCTGCAGACAGGGGGGCTCTTTCAATGAGCAGTTCTTC
TRBV5-4,-,TRBD1,TRBJ1-2,CASSLVQGAGGYTF,TGTGCCAGCAGCTTGGTACAGGGGGCCGGTGGCTACACCTTC
TRBV4-3,-,TRBD2,TRBJ2-3,CASSQEGGRPTDTQYF,TGCGCCAGCAGCCAAGAAGGCGGGAGGCCCACAGATACGCAGTATTTT
TRBV12-3/TRBV12-4,many,TRBD1,TRBJ2-2,CASTRGDRAWTGELFF,TGTGCCAGCACCCGGGGCGACAGGGCTTGGACCGGGGAGCTGTTTTTT
TRBV7-2,-,TRBD1,TRBJ1-2,CASSSRQGLGTF,TGTGCCAGCAGCTCGCGACAGGGTCTGGGCACCTTC
TRBV29-1,-,-,TRBJ1-1,CSVAHRLNTEAFF,TGCAGCGTCGCTCACCGATTGAACACTGAAGCTTTCTTT
TRBV12-3/TRBV12-4,-,-,TRBJ2-7,CASSLARDISYEQYF,TGTGCCAGCAGTTTAGCCAGAGACATTAGCTACGAGCAGTACTTC
TRBV11-2,-,TRBD1,TRBJ2-5,CASSLLRDRAQETQYF,TGTGCCAGCAGCCTCCTCCGAGACAGGGCTCAAGAGACCCAGTACTTC
TRBV27,-,-,TRBJ2-7,CGSRYRVSYEQYF,TGTGGCAGCAGATACAGGGTCTCCTACGAGCAGTACTTC
TRBV30,-,-,TRBJ2-1,CAWSREDRFF,TGTGCCTGGAGTAGGGAGGACCGGTTCTTC
TRBV5-5,-,-,TRBJ2-5,CASSLDRPQETQYF,TGTGCCAGCAGCTTGGATCGACCCCAAGAGACCCAGTACTTC
TRBV20-1,many,-,TRBJ2-1,CSDLRVEHNEQFF,TGCAGCGACCTTAGGGTTGAACACAATGAGCAGTTCTTC
TRBV24-1,-,TRBD2,TRBJ2-1,CATELAGVDNEQFF,TGTGCCACCGAACTAGCGGGAGTTGATAATGAGCAGTTCTTC
TRBV20-1,once,-,TRBJ2-2,CSARVAAVMTGELFF,TGCAGTGCTAGAGTTGCCGCCGTGATGACCGGGGAGCTGTTTTTT
TRBV7-2,many,-,TRBJ2-5,CASSFDWTETQYF,TGTGCCAGCAGCTTCGATTGGACGGAGACCCAGTACTTC
TRBV7-2,-,TRBD1,TRBJ2-4,CASSLTSTGAKNIQYF,TGTGCCAGCAGCTTAACTTCGACAGGGGCCAAAAACATTCAGTACTTC
TRBV7-9,few,-,TRBJ1-5,CASGSPNQPQHF,TGTGCCAGCGGGTCCCCTAATCAGCCCCAGCATTTT
TRBV7-2,-,-,TRBJ1-2,CASSLRQVDYGYTF,TGTGCCAGCAGCTTAAGACAGGTCGACTATGGCTACACCTTC
TRBV6-5,-,TRBD2,TRBJ2-1,CASTARGGEQFF,TGTGCCAGCACCGCTCGCGGGGGGGAGCAGTTCTTC
TRBV4-3,few,-,TRBJ2-2,CASSQDRATNTGELFF,TGCGCCAGCAGCCAAGATAGGGCTACGAACACCGGGGAGCTGTTTTTT
TRBV6-2/TRBV6-3,-,-,TRBJ1-1,CASSYGGGTEAFF,TGTGCCAGCAGTTATGGGGGGGGCACTGAAGCTTTCTTT
TRBV14,-,TRBD1,TRBJ1-2,CASSRTTGNYGYTF,TGTGCCAGCAGCCGCACGACAGGGAACTATGGCTACACCTTC
TRBV7-2,-,-,TRBJ1-5,CASSSSGKNQPQHF,TGTGCCAGCAGCTCCTCCGGGAAAAATCAGCCCCAGCATTTT
TRBV20-1,-,-,TRBJ1-5,CSARMPYSNQPQHF,TGCAGTGCTAGGATGCCTTATAGCAATCAGCCCCAGCATTTT
TRBV7-8,many,-,TRBJ2-1,CASSLSGNEQFF,TGTGCCAGCAGCTTATCGGGCAATGAGCAGTTCTTC
TRBV28,-,-,TRBJ2-2,CASSTSRGVLNTGELFF,TGTGCCAGCAGCACGAGCCGAGGAGTTTTGAACACCGGGGAGCTGTTTTTT
TRBV28,-,TRBD1,TRBJ2-2,CASSLRQGLTGELFF,TGTGCCAGCAGCCTTAGACAGGGTCTAACCGGGGAGCTGTTTTTT
TRBV5-5,-,-,TRBJ2-1,CARECRDEQFF,TGTGCCCGGGAATGCCGCGATGAGCAGTTCTTC
TRBV2,-,-,TRBJ1-1,CASSEVNTEAFF,TGTGCCAGCAGTGAGGTGAACACTGAAGCTTTCTTT
TRBV7-3,-,-,TRBJ1-1,CASSPATAKNTEAFF,TGTGCCAGCAGCCCCGCGACAGCTAAAAACACTGAAGCTTTCTTT
TRBV20-1,-,-,TRBJ1-6,CSARSHSDYNSPLHF,TGCAGTGCTAGGTCCCACAGCGACTATAATTCACCCCTCCACTTT
TRBV24-1,-,-,TRBJ2-3,CATSVSGGVDTQYF,TGTGCCACCAGTGTTTCCGGAGGAGTAGATACGCAGTATTTT
TRBV20-1,-,TRBD1,TRBJ2-7,CSAAWTGTYEQYF,TGCAGTGCCGCCTGGACAGGGACTTACGAGCAGTACTTC
TRBV28,few,-,TRBJ1-5,CASSSGQPQHF,TGTGCCAGCAGTTCGGGTCAGCCCCAGCATTTT
TRBV12-3/TRBV12-4,-,-,TRBJ1-2,CASSNRGGYYGYTF,TGTGCCAGCAGTAACCGGGGGGGGTACTATGGCTACACCTTC
TRBV5-4,few,TRBD2,TRBJ2-4,CASSLYLAGGVHIQYF,TGTGCCAGCAGCTTGTATCTAGCGGGAGGGGTTCACATTCAGTACTTC
TRBV4-3,few,TRBD1,TRBJ1-6,CASSEDLTGTVGSPLHF,TGCGCCAGCAGCGAAGATCTGACAGGGACAGTTGGTTCACCCCTCCACTTT
TRBV7-2,many,-,TRBJ2-5,CASSLVDPPGQYF,TGTGCCAGCAGCTTAGTGGACCCCCCTGGCCAGTACTTC
TRBV4-3,-,-,TRBJ2-2,CASSQDFPPLSHTGELFF,TGCGCCAGCAGCCAAGACTTTCCCCCCCTGTCTCACACCGGGGAGCTGTTTTTT
TRBV12-3/TRBV12-4,many,TRBD2,TRBJ2-4,CASSFSGRLRPDIQYF,TGTGCCAGCAGTTTTAGCGGGAGGCTCCGGCCGGACATTCAGTACTTC
TRBV19,-,-,TRBJ2-3,CASTAYSSSPDTQYF,TGTGCCAGTACGGCCTACTCTTCCTCCCCAGATACGCAGTATTTT
TRBV18,few,-,TRBJ1-5,CASSPKTGWSEQPQHF,TGTGCCAGCTCACCAAAAACAGGGTGGTCAGAGCAGCCCCAGCATTTT
TRBV12-5,-,TRBD1,TRBJ1-1,CASGLSRDRGRHTEAFF,TGTGCTAGTGGTTTGTCCAGGGACAGGGGGCGACACACTGAAGCTTTCTTT
TRBV12-3/TRBV12-4,-,-,TRBJ2-1,CASSFEPGGLGEQFF,TGTGCCAGCAGTTTTGAACCCGGGGGCCTGGGGGAGCAGTTCTTC
TRBV19,-,-,TRBJ2-5,CASSIVGTAQETQYF,TGTGCCAGTAGTATAGTCGGGACGGCCCAAGAGACCCAGTACTTC
TRBV12-3/TRBV12-4,many,-,TRBJ1-1,CASSSLLNTEAFF,TGTGCCAGCAGTTCCCTCTTAAACACTGAAGCTTTCTTT